Included here is one TCR beta chain sequence, with context. Its matching antigen is unknown. The data belong to a study of TIL therapy for anti-PD-1-resistant metastatic lung cancer. Overall study: Patients had a median age of almost 55 years (range about 35-80).

Sequencing used immunoSEQ v3. Produced via immunoSEQ multiplex PCR; TCRdb's table is partial and in-frame only. Found here are under 7,500 clones, 50% to 70% of them singletons; the top ten hold about 8%. The CDR3 totals 15 residues. The sample's time point: pre-treatment sample, taken before nivolumab and TIL therapy. Most excised metastases sampled were pleural nodules or supraclavicular lymph nodes. Patients then received nivolumab; progressors got lymphodepletion, TIL and IL-2. Study-wide results and limits: The cohort had more treatment-naive, never-smoker and oncogene-addicted patients than typical.

The gene calls are TRBV21-1 and TRBJ2-7; no DNA check was done on the table's D call, TRBD2. TRBV21-1 is a pseudogene locus. The receptor was isolated from a person aged 25-85 years with non-small cell lung cancer. The specimen comprised tumor tissue, sampled at baseline. The CDR3 spells CASSKGDRRGYEQYF. The CDR3 DNA follows: TGTGCCAGCAGCAAAGGCGACCGGCGAGGGTACGAGCAGTACTTC.